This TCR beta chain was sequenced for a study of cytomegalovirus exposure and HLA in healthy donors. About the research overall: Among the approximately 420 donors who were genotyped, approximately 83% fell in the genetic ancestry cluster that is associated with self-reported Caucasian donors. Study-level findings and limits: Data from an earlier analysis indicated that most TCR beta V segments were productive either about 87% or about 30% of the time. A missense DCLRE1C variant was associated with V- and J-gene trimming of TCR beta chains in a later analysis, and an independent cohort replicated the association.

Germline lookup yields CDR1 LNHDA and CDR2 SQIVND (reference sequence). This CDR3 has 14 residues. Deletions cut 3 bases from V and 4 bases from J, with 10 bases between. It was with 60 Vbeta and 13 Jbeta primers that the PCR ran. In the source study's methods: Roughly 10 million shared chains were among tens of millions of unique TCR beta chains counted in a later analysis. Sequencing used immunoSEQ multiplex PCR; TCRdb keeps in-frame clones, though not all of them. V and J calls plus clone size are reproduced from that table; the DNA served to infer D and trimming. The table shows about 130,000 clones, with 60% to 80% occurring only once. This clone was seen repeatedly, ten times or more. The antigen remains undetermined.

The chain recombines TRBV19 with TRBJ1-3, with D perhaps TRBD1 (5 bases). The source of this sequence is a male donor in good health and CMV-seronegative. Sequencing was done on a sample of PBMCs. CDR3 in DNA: TGTGCCAGTAGTATTGCAGGGATCGGAAACACCATATATTTT. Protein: CASSIAGIGNTIYF.